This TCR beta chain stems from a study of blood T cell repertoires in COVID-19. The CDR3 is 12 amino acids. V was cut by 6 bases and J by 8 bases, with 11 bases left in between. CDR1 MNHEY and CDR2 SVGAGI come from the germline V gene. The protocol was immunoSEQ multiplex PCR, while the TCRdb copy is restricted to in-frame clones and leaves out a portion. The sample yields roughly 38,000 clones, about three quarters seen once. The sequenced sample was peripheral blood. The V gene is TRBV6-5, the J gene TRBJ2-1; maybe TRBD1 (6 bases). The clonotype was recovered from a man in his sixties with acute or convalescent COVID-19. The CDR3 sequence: CASSGRGYEQFF. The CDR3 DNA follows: TGTGCCAGCAGCGGCAGGGGATATGAGCAGTTCTTC.